This TCR beta chain stems from a study of a mutant IDH1 vaccine in newly diagnosed glioma. Across the study: Treated patients comprised about 62% males and 37.5% females, mean age roughly 40 years.

From germline, CDR1 is SGHRS and CDR2 YFSETQ. The CDR3 is 15 residues long. Trimming left V 0 bases short and J 8 bases short, with 17 bases between. Sequenced by immunoSEQ multiplex PCR; TCRdb stores in-frame clones only, minus some. The sample lists 20,000 to 25,000 clones; approximately 85% were seen once. Time point noted: baseline, week 1 (first vaccination visit). This sample's treatment: pre-vaccination baseline after standard-of-care therapy. The donors' diagnosis was new WHO grade 3 or 4 astrocytoma that was IDH1-mutant and ATRX-lost. The sequenced sample was PBMCs, obtained from a glioma patient treated with radiotherapy, temozolomide or both. This receptor was taken from a man aged 35 to 55 with glioma. This rearrangement joins TRBV5-1 to TRBJ1-2, with a weak D call TRBD1 (5 bases). The CDR3 bases are TGCGCCAGCAGCTTGGCCGGTGGGGAAGGGACCGGCTACACCTTC. Amino acid sequence: CASSLAGGEGTGYTF.